The 10 T cell receptor beta chains below were found in one sample sequenced in a study of long-term antiretroviral therapy in people with HIV. Running of the v3.0 immunoSEQ assay took place at survey level. The table came from immunoSEQ multiplex PCR; TCRdb's copy has only in-frame clones and leaves some out. The table lists tens of thousands of clones, over 70% of them singletons. The material was unsorted PBMCs, obtained 3.1 years after starting antiretroviral therapy. These receptors originate from a woman between 50 and 59 years old with HIV.

The chain uses TRBV30 and TRBJ2-5; D tentatively reads TRBD1 or TRBD2 (5 bases each). The CDR3 has 17 residues. Per germline, CDR1 GTSNPN and CDR2 SVGIG (reference sequence). Deletions cut 4 bases from V and 3 bases from J, with 24 bases between. Here the CDR3 reads CAWTTIGTGRGKETQYF. The CDR3 DNA reads TGTGCCTGGACCACTATTGGTACGGGACGTGGGAAAGAGACCCAGTACTTC.

This chain uses TRBV7-9 with TRBJ2-7; 10 bases align to TRBD2. The germline V gene encodes CDR1 SEHNR and CDR2 FQNEAQ (reference sequence). The trim removed 5 bases at V and 3 bases at J, leaving 4 bases unmatched. The CDR3 sequence is 14 residues long. CDR3 sequence: CASSTGLAVYEQYF. CDR3 DNA sequence: TGTGCCAGCAGCACAGGACTAGCGGTCTACGAGCAGTACTTC.

The chain has TRBV5-1 and TRBJ2-5, with TRBD1 matching over 8 bases. The CDR3 extends over 15 amino acids. Germline V gene sequence: CDR1 SGHRS, CDR2 YFSETQ. The trim removed 4 bases at V and 4 bases at J, leaving 9 bases unmatched. CDR3 in amino acids: CASSPGQGWRETQYF. CDR3 nucleotide sequence: TGCGCCAGCAGCCCAGGACAGGGATGGCGAGAGACCCAGTACTTC.

The chain uses TRBV7-2 and TRBJ1-2; tentative D call: TRBD1 (6 bases). Germline lookup yields CDR1 SGHTA and CDR2 FQGNSA. CDR3 size: 14 residues. Trimming pared 5 bases from V and 1 base from J, leaving 11 bases between. CDR3 DNA sequence: TGTGCCAGCAGCCTACAGGGCTTTAACTATGGCTACACCTTC. The encoded protein is CASSLQGFNYGYTF.

This rearrangement joins TRBV6-5 to TRBJ1-1; D unclear. CDR1 and CDR2 from the germline V gene are MNHEY and SVGAGI. Trimming removed 7 bases from V and 8 bases from J, with 14 bases in between. The CDR3 is 12 residues long. The CDR3 loop is CASKALREEAFF. CDR3 DNA: TGTGCCAGCAAAGCTTTGAGGGAGGAAGCTTTCTTT.

This clone was seen only once. This chain connects TRBV6-1 to TRBJ2-6; D may match TRBD1 or TRBD2 (7 bases each). V was cut by 4 bases and J by 1 base, with 14 bases left in between. The length of the CDR3 is 17 residues. Per the germline V gene, CDR1 is MNHNS and CDR2 is SASEGT. The CDR3 nucleotides are TGTGCCAGCAGTGCTCGACAGGGAGGGTCTGGGGCCAACGTCCTGACTTTC. This codes for CASSARQGGSGANVLTF.

The J gene is TRBJ2-3, the V gene TRBV5-6; tentatively, D is TRBD2 (6 bases). The CDR3 loop spans 13 amino acids. V gave up 4 bases and J gave up 2 bases, with 8 bases separating them. Germline CDR1 and CDR2: SGHDT and YYEEEE. In DNA form, the CDR3 reads TGTGCCAGCAGCCCGGACTACACAGATACGCAGTATTTT. Amino acid sequence: CASSPDYTDTQYF.

The V gene is TRBV30, the J gene TRBJ1-1; no reliable D call. CDR1 and CDR2 (germline): GTSNPN, SVGIG (reference sequence). The CDR3 covers 14 residues. The V and J ends lost 2 bases and 2 bases respectively, with 12 bases between them. CDR3 nucleotide sequence: TGTGCCTGGAGTTTTGGGGATGGAAACACTGAAGCTTTCTTT. Protein sequence: CAWSFGDGNTEAFF.

The V call is TRBV2, the J call TRBJ1-6; a possible D gene is TRBD1 (5 bases). The CDR3 sequence is 17 residues long. CDR1 is SNHLY, CDR2 FYNNEI, per germline. V lost 8 bases to trimming and J lost 7 bases, with 24 bases between them. The CDR3 DNA reads TGTGCCAGCGCCCGGGGGGGGGTACATCCGAAGAATTCACCCCTCCACTTT. Translated, it gives CASARGGVHPKNSPLHF.

This chain links TRBV6-5 with TRBJ2-1, with TRBD2 matching 9 bases. The CDR3 length is 15 residues. Germline V gene data show CDR1 as MNHEY and CDR2 as SVGAGI. V gave up 6 bases and J gave up 2 bases; unmatched junction bases: 5. CDR3 protein: CASRDLAGTYNEQFF. The CDR3 region has the DNA TGTGCCAGCAGGGACCTAGCGGGAACCTACAATGAGCAGTTCTTC.